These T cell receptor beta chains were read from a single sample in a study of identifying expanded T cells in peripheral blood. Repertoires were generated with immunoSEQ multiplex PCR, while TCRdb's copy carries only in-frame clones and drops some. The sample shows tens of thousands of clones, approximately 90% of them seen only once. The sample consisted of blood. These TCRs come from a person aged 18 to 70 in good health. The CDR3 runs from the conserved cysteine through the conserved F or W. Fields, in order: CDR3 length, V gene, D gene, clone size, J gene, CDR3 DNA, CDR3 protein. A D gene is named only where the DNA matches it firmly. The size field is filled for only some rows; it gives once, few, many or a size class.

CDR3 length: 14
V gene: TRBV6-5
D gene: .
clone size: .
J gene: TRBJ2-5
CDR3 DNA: TGTGCCAGCAGTTTAAGGTTCAGGGCTGAGACCCAGTACTTC
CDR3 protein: CASSLRFRAETQYF

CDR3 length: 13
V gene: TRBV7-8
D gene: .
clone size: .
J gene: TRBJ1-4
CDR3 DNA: TGTGCCAGCGCGCCGAACTTTAATGAAAAACTGTTTTTT
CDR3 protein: CASAPNFNEKLFF

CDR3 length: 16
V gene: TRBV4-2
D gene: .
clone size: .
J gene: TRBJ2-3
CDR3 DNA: TGTGCCAGCAGCCCAACCCACCTGGAGGGCACAGATACGCAGTATTTT
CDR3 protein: CASSPTHLEGTDTQYF

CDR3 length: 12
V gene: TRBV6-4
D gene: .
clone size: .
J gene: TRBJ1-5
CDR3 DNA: TGTGCCAGGCCTAAGGTAGATCAGCCCCAGCATTTT
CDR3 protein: CARPKVDQPQHF

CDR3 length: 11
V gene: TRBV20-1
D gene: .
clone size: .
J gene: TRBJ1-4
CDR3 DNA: TGCAGTGCAGAGTTTTTAGGGAAACTGTTTTTT
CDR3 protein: CSAEFLGKLFF

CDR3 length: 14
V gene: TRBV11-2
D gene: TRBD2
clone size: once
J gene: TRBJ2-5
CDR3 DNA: TGTGCCAGCAGCTTAATTTGGGGGGGAGAGACCCAGTACTTC
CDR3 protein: CASSLIWGGETQYF

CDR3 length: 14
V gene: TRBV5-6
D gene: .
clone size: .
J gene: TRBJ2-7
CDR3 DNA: TGTGCCAGCAGCTTGGGAGACAGCTCCTACGAGCAGTACTTC
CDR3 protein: CASSLGDSSYEQYF

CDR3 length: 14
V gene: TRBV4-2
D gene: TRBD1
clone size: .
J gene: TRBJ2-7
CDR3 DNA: TGTGCCAGCAGCCAGGGACAGGACGAATACGAGCAGTACTTC
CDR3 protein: CASSQGQDEYEQYF

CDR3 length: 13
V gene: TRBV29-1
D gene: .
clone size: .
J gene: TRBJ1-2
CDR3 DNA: TGCAGCGTTGTGGGCAGGGGTTTGGATGGCTACACCTTC
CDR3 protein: CSVVGRGLDGYTF

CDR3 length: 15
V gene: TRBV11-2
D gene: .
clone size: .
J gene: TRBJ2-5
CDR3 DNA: TGTGCCAGCAGCTTAGATATCCGTGTGCGGGAGACCCAGTACTTC
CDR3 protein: CASSLDIRVRETQYF

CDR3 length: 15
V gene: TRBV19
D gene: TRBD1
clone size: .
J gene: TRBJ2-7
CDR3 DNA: TGTGCCAGTAGAAACCTTCATACAGGGGTCCACGAGCAGTACTTC
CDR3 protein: CASRNLHTGVHEQYF

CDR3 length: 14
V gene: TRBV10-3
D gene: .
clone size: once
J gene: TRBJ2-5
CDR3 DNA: TGTGCCATCAGGGCCCGGTCCCAAACAGAGACCCAGTACTTC
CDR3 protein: CAIRARSQTETQYF

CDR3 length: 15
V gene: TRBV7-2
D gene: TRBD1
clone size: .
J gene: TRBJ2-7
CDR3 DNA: TGTGCCAGCAGCCCCAGGGACAGAAGCTCCTACGAGCAGTACTTC
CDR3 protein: CASSPRDRSSYEQYF

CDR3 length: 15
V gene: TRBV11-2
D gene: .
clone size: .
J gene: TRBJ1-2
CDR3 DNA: TGTGCCAGCAGCTCCCGCGGGGGGGCAATCTATGGCTACACCTTC
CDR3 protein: CASSSRGGAIYGYTF

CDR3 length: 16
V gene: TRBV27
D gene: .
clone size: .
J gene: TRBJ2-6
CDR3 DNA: TGTGCCAGCAGGCGGGACAGATACTCTGGGGCCAACGTCCTGACTTTC
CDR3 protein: CASRRDRYSGANVLTF

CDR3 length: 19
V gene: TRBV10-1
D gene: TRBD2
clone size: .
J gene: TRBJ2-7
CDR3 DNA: TGCGCCAGCAGTGGTAAAGGCAACTTCACTAGCGGGCCGCGTTACGAGCAGTACTTC
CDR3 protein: CASSGKGNFTSGPRYEQYF

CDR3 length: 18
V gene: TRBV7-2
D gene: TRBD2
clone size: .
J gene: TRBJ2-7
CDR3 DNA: TGTGCCAGCAGCTTAGGCCCCCCGGGACTAGCGGGAGCTTTCGAGCAGTACTTC
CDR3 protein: CASSLGPPGLAGAFEQYF

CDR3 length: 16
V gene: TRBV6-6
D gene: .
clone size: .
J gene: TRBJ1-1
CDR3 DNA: TGTGCCAGCAGTTACCGGCGGGTGTTTGAGAACACTGAAGCTTTCTTT
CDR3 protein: CASSYRRVFENTEAFF

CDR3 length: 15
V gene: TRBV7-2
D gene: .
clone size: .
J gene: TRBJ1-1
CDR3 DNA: TGTGCCAGCAGCCGCAAGGGGGTTATGAACACTGAAGCTTTCTTT
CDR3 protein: CASSRKGVMNTEAFF

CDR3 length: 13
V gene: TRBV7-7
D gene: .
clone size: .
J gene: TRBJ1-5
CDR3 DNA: TGTGCTAGCAGCTTAGCCGAGGGGCAGCCCCAGCATTTT
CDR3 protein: CASSLAEGQPQHF

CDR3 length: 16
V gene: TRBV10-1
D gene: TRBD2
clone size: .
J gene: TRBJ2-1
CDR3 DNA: TGCGCCAGCAGTGATGGGGCGGGGGTCTCCTACAATGAGCAGTTCTTC
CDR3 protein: CASSDGAGVSYNEQFF

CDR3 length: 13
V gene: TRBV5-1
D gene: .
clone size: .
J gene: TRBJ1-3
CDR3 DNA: TGCGCCAGCAGCTTAGACAGCGCCTACACCATATATTTT
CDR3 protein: CASSLDSAYTIYF

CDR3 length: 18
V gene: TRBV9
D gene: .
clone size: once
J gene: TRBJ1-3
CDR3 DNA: TGTGCCAGCAGCCCTCATCACGGGGGCAGTAGCTCTGGAAACACCATATATTTT
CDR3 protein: CASSPHHGGSSSGNTIYF

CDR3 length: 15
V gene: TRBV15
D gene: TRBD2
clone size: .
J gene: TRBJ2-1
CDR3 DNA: TGTGCCACCAGCGGGGGACTAGCGGGTCTCAATGAGCAGTTCTTC
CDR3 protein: CATSGGLAGLNEQFF

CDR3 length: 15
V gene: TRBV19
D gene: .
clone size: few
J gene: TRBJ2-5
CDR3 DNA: TGTGCCAGTAGTACCCCCGGGACGGGGCAAGAGACCCAGTACTTC
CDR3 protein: CASSTPGTGQETQYF

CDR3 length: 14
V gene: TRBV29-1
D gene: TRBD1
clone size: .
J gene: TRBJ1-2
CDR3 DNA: TGCAGCGCAGGGGGGACAGGGTCTAACTATGGCTACACCTTC
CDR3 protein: CSAGGTGSNYGYTF

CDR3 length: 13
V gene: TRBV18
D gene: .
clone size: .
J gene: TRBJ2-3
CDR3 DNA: TGTGCCAGCTCACCACCCATCGTAGATACGCAGTATTTT
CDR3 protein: CASSPPIVDTQYF

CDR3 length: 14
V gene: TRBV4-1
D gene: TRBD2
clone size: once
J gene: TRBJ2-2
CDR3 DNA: TGCGCCAGCAGCCAAGGACTAGCAGGCGGGGAGCTGTTTTTT
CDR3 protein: CASSQGLAGGELFF

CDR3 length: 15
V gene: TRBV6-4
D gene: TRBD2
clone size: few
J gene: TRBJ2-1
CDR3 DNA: TGTGCCAGCAGTCCCGGGACTAGCGGAGCCCATGAGCAGTTCTTC
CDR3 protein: CASSPGTSGAHEQFF

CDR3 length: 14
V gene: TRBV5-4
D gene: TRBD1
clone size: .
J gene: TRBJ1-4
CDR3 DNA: TGTGCCAGCAGCTTAACAGGGGGCGACGAAAAACTGTTTTTT
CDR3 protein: CASSLTGGDEKLFF

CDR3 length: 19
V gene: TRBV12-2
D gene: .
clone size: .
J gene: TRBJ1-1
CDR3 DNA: TGTGCAAGTCGCTCACGGCGAAGACCCAGAGAACCAATGAACACTGAAGCTTTCTTT
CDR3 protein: CASRSRRRPREPMNTEAFF

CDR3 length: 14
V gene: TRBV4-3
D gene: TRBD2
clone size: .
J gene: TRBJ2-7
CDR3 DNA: TGCGCCAGCAGCGAAGGACTAGCGGTCTACGAGCAGTACTTC
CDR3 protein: CASSEGLAVYEQYF

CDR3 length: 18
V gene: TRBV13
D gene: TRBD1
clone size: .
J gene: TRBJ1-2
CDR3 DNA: TGTGCCAGCAGCTCGAACGAGGGACAGGGAGGTGTTTCCCATGGCTACACCTTC
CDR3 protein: CASSSNEGQGGVSHGYTF

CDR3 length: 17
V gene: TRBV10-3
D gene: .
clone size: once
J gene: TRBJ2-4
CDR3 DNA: TGTGCCATCAGTGATTTGGACAGAAGTTCTGCCAAAAACATTCAGTACTTC
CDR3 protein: CAISDLDRSSAKNIQYF

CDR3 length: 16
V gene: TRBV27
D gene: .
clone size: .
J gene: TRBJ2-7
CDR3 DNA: TGTGCCAGCAGCCGATTATTAGGGTGGACCTCCTACGAGCAGTACTTC
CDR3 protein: CASSRLLGWTSYEQYF

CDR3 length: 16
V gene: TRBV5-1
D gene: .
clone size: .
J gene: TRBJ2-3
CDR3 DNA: TGCGCCAGCAGCTTAGGGCTGGGTAGAGGCACAGATACGCAGTATTTT
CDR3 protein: CASSLGLGRGTDTQYF

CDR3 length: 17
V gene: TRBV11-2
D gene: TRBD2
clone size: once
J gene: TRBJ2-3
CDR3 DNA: TGTGCCAGCAGCCCGACTAGCGGGGGTCCTAGCACAGATACGCAGTATTTT
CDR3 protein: CASSPTSGGPSTDTQYF

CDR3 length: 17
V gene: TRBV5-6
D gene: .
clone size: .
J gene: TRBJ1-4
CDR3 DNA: TGTGCCAGCAGCGAGAGACAGGCTTCGACAACTAATGAAAAACTGTTTTTT
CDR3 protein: CASSERQASTTNEKLFF

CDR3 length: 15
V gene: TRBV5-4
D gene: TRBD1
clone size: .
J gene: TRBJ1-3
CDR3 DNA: TGTGCCAGCAGCTGGACAGGGGGAGGAGGAAACACCATATATTTT
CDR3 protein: CASSWTGGGGNTIYF

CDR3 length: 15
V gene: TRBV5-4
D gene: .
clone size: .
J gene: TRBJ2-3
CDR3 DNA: TGTGCCAGCAGCTTACCCACCCCTAGCACAGATACGCAGTATTTT
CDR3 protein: CASSLPTPSTDTQYF

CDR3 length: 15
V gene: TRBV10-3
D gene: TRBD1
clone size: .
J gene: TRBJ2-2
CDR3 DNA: TGTGCCATCAGTGGTCGGACAGGGGGGGACGGGGAGCTGTTTTTT
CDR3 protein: CAISGRTGGDGELFF

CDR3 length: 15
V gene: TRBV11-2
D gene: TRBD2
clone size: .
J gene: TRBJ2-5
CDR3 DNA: TGTGCCAGCAGCTTACGGCGGGGGACCCAAGAGACCCAGTACTTC
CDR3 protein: CASSLRRGTQETQYF